This is a list of T cell receptor beta chains from one sample in a study of T cells in Graves' hyperthyroidism and ophthalmopathy. TCRdb analysed the multiplex PCR reads with MiXCR anew, one entry per CDR3 protein. Seen here are roughly 110,000 distinct CDR3 sequences, 15% to 20% observed once, and the top ten hold 40% to 50%. Sequencing input: blood. The receptors stem from a woman aged 45-65 years with Graves' hyperthyroidism. The CDR3 runs from the conserved cysteine through the conserved F or W.

TRBV7-6	TRBJ1-4	CASSTLPGHNTEKERKLFF
TRBV9	TRBJ1-1	CASSVEPRVPEAFF
TRBV12-3/TRBV12-4	TRBJ2-7	CASSFEREGPYEQYF
TRBV4-1	TRBJ2-1	CASSLWTSGSGLGIYNEQSF
TRBV18	TRBJ2-2	CASSPTSGVAGELFF
TRBV7-9	TRBJ2-5	CASSPVVGAGTETQYF
TRBV12-3/TRBV12-4	TRBJ1-5	CASSRDRGNQPQHF
TRBV2	TRBJ2-6	CASSESSGRANILTF
TRBV5-5	TRBJ1-1	CASSMNTEAFF
TRBV20-1	TRBJ1-6	CSARAQTVSSYNSPLHF
TRBV7-8	TRBJ2-1	CASSLRARSGTSYNEQFF
TRBV29-1	TRBJ2-1	CSVEIAIYNEQFF
TRBV10-3	TRBJ2-2	CAISGQGATGELFF
TRBV19	TRBJ2-2	CASRGDRRVAGELFF
TRBV28	TRBJ1-2	CASSSGQGGYTF
TRBV30	TRBJ1-5	CAWSRGGGSSNQPQHF
TRBV13	TRBJ1-1	CASSEGQEGNTEAFF
TRBV2	TRBJ1-5	CASSATGGNQPQHF
TRBV11-2	TRBJ2-1	CASSLDFLGTSGRNGDEQFF
TRBV19	TRBJ1-1	CASTPGGGNTEAFF
TRBV6-1	TRBJ1-5	CASSEASGFWNIRPQHF
TRBV29-1	TRBJ2-2	CSVQRTPPNTGELFF
TRBV19	TRBJ1-1	CASSDRGGYTEAFF
TRBV20-1	TRBJ1-2	CSALPGGDIGLYGYTF
TRBV10-3	TRBJ1-5	CASSQGVSNQPQHF
TRBV28	TRBJ1-1	CASRHPGTGNTEAFF
TRBV7-2	TRBJ2-1	CASSLDRGNEQFF
TRBV12-3/TRBV12-4	TRBJ2-5	CASSSGLNQETQYF
TRBV7-2	TRBJ2-2	CASSTSTSFTGELFF
TRBV3-1	TRBJ1-1	CASTFGPTEAFF
TRBV7-2	TRBJ1-4	CASSVTPWNEKLFF
TRBV20-1	TRBJ2-1	CSARDRVYEQFF
TRBV20-1	TRBJ1-5	CSAQTAGLSNQPQHF
TRBV5-1	TRBJ2-2	CASSPARDGELFF
TRBV5-1	TRBJ2-7	CASSLVAGDYYEQYF
TRBV5-6	TRBJ2-1	CASSLAGQGADNEQFF
TRBV10-3	TRBJ1-6	CAISPGTGGSPLHF
TRBV30	TRBJ2-3	CAWSLLRDTQYF
TRBV25-1	TRBJ2-1	CASSVTGGNEQFF
TRBV20-1	TRBJ2-3	CSASATSGSTDTQYF
TRBV20-1	TRBJ2-5	CSVPTGGGETETQYF
TRBV5-1	TRBJ2-2	CASSSSFHGELFF
TRBV12-3/TRBV12-4	TRBJ1-6	CASSLTAQVGSPLHF
TRBV7-2	TRBJ2-1	CASSLIGGPTDEQFF
TRBV20-1	TRBJ2-3	CQTSAGSTRTADTQYF
TRBV29-1	TRBJ2-1	CSVAGWVAGGHQTYNEQFF
TRBV5-6	TRBJ1-4	CASSLGARNEKLFF
TRBV3-1	TRBJ2-5	CASSSWTSGRGETQYF
TRBV28	TRBJ1-2	CASGIPNRAGYTF
TRBV20-1	TRBJ1-5	CSAPTGPYSNQPQHF
TRBV10-1	TRBJ1-2	CASREGTDSRYDYGYTF
TRBV5-1	TRBJ2-1	CASSLEDGHNEQFF
TRBV7-2	TRBJ2-3	CASSVTGGVVPTDTQYF
TRBV18	TRBJ2-1	CASSQPGQTYNEQFF
TRBV6-1	TRBJ2-2	CASSDTGGTANTGELFF
TRBV24-1	TRBJ2-1	CATSDAAGTSEYNEQFF
TRBV20-1	TRBJ1-2	CSARVQGDYGYTF
TRBV18	TRBJ1-6	CASSPGQGQNSPLHF
TRBV15	TRBJ2-1	CATSRDLSVDRLFF
TRBV7-9	TRBJ2-5	CASSPRAFDRGFGETQYF